This T cell receptor (beta chain) was observed in a study of post-analysis software for immune sequencing data. Study-wide background: Progressive-relapsing, secondary progressive and relapsing-remitting multiple sclerosis were among the disease courses included. Study findings and constraints: The study found TRBV5-6, TRBV5-1 and TRBV20-1 among 4 or 5 TRBV segments more frequent in patients than controls. Strong co-clustering by F measure linked samples that shared a preparation batch. In multiple sclerosis, normalized Chao1 diversity was significantly below that of controls.

Comments on this clonotype: Its antigen is still unknown.

Incorporated into the TCR beta cDNA libraries were unique molecular identifiers, which served to reduce PCR and sequencing biases. A population of about 0.95 to 10 million T cells gave rise to roughly 0.5 million cDNA molecules. TCRdb processed the PCR reads anew with MiXCR; each CDR3 protein has one entry. The sample shows approximately 730,000 distinct CDR3 sequences, approximately 30% of them seen only once. The V and J ends lost 2 bases and 1 base respectively, with 8 bases between them. The CDR3 is 14 residues long. Per germline, CDR1 MNHEY and CDR2 SMNVEV (reference sequence). The sequence derives from a girl between 5 and 17 years old with multiple sclerosis. The rearrangement joins TRBV27 to TRBJ2-5; D assignment may be TRBD1 or TRBD2 (5 bases each). Sequenced: blood. CDR3 sequence (DNA): TGTGCCAGCAGTTTAGGGGACGCCCAAGAGACCCAGTACTTC. Residues: CASSLGDAQETQYF.